This is a list of T cell receptor beta chains from one sample in a study of T cell responses to AZD1222 COVID-19 vaccine. Clones were sequenced by immunoSEQ multiplex PCR, and TCRdb holds only the in-frame ones, with some missing. Of more than 150,000 clones in the sample, around 88% were seen once. The material sequenced was peripheral blood, taken on day 0 of AZD1222 vaccination. Receptor source: an adult in good health. Each CDR3 is given with its conserved first and last residue. Fields, in order: clone size, D gene, V gene, J gene, CDR3 protein, CDR3 DNA. The D gene is left open where the match is weak. The size field is filled for only some rows; it gives once, few, many or a size class.

abundance: .
d_gene: .
v_gene: TRBV9
j_gene: TRBJ2-7
CDR3aa: CASSSNPGSRMEQYF
CDR3nt: TGTGCCAGCAGCTCAAACCCCGGCTCAAGAATGGAGCAGTACTTC

abundance: .
d_gene: TRBD2
v_gene: TRBV10-2
j_gene: TRBJ2-3
CDR3aa: CASSASGRPTDTQYF
CDR3nt: TGCGCCAGCAGTGCTAGCGGGAGGCCGACAGATACGCAGTATTTT

abundance: .
d_gene: TRBD1
v_gene: TRBV9
j_gene: TRBJ2-2
CDR3aa: CASSIQTGGDTGELFF
CDR3nt: TGTGCCAGCAGCATCCAGACAGGGGGCGACACCGGGGAGCTGTTTTTT

abundance: once
d_gene: TRBD2
v_gene: TRBV5-4
j_gene: TRBJ2-5
CDR3aa: CASSLRMLAGGKGETQYF
CDR3nt: TGTGCCAGCAGCTTGAGAATGTTAGCGGGAGGGAAGGGTGAGACCCAGTACTTC

abundance: .
d_gene: TRBD1
v_gene: TRBV6-1
j_gene: TRBJ1-5
CDR3aa: CASSEGTGVNYQPQHF
CDR3nt: TGTGCCAGCAGTGAAGGGACAGGGGTAAATTATCAGCCCCAGCATTTT

abundance: .
d_gene: TRBD1
v_gene: TRBV30
j_gene: TRBJ1-2
CDR3aa: CAWSEYKQGDGGYTF
CDR3nt: TGTGCCTGGAGTGAATATAAACAGGGGGATGGAGGCTACACCTTC

abundance: .
d_gene: .
v_gene: TRBV28
j_gene: TRBJ1-5
CDR3aa: CASSYGAGNQPQHF
CDR3nt: TGTGCCAGCAGTTACGGGGCCGGCAATCAGCCCCAGCATTTT

abundance: .
d_gene: .
v_gene: TRBV11-2
j_gene: TRBJ2-7
CDR3aa: CASSPHRGGGYEQYF
CDR3nt: TGTGCCAGCAGCCCTCACCGAGGGGGAGGCTACGAGCAGTACTTC

abundance: .
d_gene: TRBD2
v_gene: TRBV10-3
j_gene: TRBJ2-1
CDR3aa: CAISEGLAGVFSYNEQFF
CDR3nt: TGTGCCATCAGTGAGGGTCTAGCGGGAGTCTTCTCCTACAATGAGCAGTTCTTC

abundance: .
d_gene: .
v_gene: TRBV12-3/TRBV12-4
j_gene: TRBJ1-5
CDR3aa: CASSTNRVQPQHF
CDR3nt: TGTGCCAGCAGTACCAACAGGGTTCAGCCCCAGCATTTT

abundance: .
d_gene: TRBD1
v_gene: TRBV28
j_gene: TRBJ1-2
CDR3aa: CASSIGQGYYGYTF
CDR3nt: TGTGCCAGCAGTATTGGACAGGGTTACTATGGCTACACCTTC

abundance: .
d_gene: TRBD2
v_gene: TRBV7-3
j_gene: TRBJ2-1
CDR3aa: CASSSPPAGGPSYNEQFF
CDR3nt: TGTGCCAGCAGCTCCCCCCCAGCGGGAGGGCCCTCCTACAATGAGCAGTTCTTC

abundance: once
d_gene: .
v_gene: TRBV6-5
j_gene: TRBJ2-5
CDR3aa: CASSFNRADTAQYF
CDR3nt: TGTGCCAGCAGTTTCAATAGAGCCGATACGGCCCAGTACTTC

abundance: .
d_gene: .
v_gene: TRBV19
j_gene: TRBJ1-1
CDR3aa: CASKIGGLAEAFF
CDR3nt: TGTGCCAGCAAAATAGGGGGGTTGGCTGAAGCTTTCTTT

abundance: .
d_gene: .
v_gene: TRBV7-9
j_gene: TRBJ2-5
CDR3aa: CASSLERRLTGGHQETQYF
CDR3nt: TGTGCCAGCAGCTTGGAACGGCGATTAACCGGGGGCCACCAGGAGACCCAGTACTTC

abundance: .
d_gene: .
v_gene: TRBV5-4
j_gene: TRBJ1-1
CDR3aa: CASTGRWDGDTEAFF
CDR3nt: TGTGCCAGCACCGGGAGGTGGGACGGGGACACTGAAGCTTTCTTT

abundance: once
d_gene: TRBD2
v_gene: TRBV3-1/TRBV3-2
j_gene: TRBJ2-3
CDR3aa: CASSPGLAGSTDTQYF
CDR3nt: TGTGCCAGCAGCCCCGGACTAGCGGGAAGCACAGATACGCAGTATTTT

abundance: few
d_gene: .
v_gene: TRBV18
j_gene: TRBJ2-2
CDR3aa: CASSPPVAGTGELFF
CDR3nt: TGTGCCAGCTCACCACCAGTCGCAGGCACCGGGGAGCTGTTTTTT

abundance: .
d_gene: .
v_gene: TRBV30
j_gene: TRBJ2-5
CDR3aa: CAWSVLGGTQYF
CDR3nt: TGTGCCTGGAGTGTACTTGGGGGGACCCAGTACTTC

abundance: .
d_gene: TRBD1
v_gene: TRBV7-2
j_gene: TRBJ1-5
CDR3aa: CASSLGTGTGVYSNQPQHF
CDR3nt: TGTGCCAGCAGCTTAGGGACCGGGACAGGGGTTTATAGCAATCAGCCCCAGCATTTT

abundance: .
d_gene: .
v_gene: TRBV4-2
j_gene: TRBJ1-6
CDR3aa: CASSQDGAGRSPLHF
CDR3nt: TGTGCCAGCAGCCAAGATGGCGCGGGACGATCACCCCTCCACTTT

abundance: .
d_gene: TRBD1
v_gene: TRBV7-2
j_gene: TRBJ1-5
CDR3aa: CASSPRFVGQVRNQPQHF
CDR3nt: TGTGCCAGCAGCCCCAGGTTCGTAGGACAGGTCCGCAATCAGCCCCAGCATTTT

abundance: .
d_gene: TRBD1
v_gene: TRBV6-1
j_gene: TRBJ1-1
CDR3aa: CASSEDGQGSAFF
CDR3nt: TGTGCCAGCAGTGAGGACGGACAGGGATCAGCTTTCTTT

abundance: .
d_gene: .
v_gene: TRBV10-2
j_gene: TRBJ2-4
CDR3aa: CASSERHGTPQNIQYF
CDR3nt: TGCGCCAGCAGTGAACGTCACGGGACACCCCAAAACATTCAGTACTTC

abundance: .
d_gene: .
v_gene: TRBV15
j_gene: TRBJ1-2
CDR3aa: CATSRDRTRRNGYTF
CDR3nt: TGTGCCACCAGCAGAGACCGTACAAGGAGGAATGGCTACACCTTC

abundance: .
d_gene: TRBD2
v_gene: TRBV18
j_gene: TRBJ2-2
CDR3aa: CASSPRGSGSSGELFF
CDR3nt: TGTGCCAGCTCACCACGGGGTAGCGGGAGTTCCGGGGAGCTGTTTTTT

abundance: .
d_gene: .
v_gene: TRBV7-7
j_gene: TRBJ2-7
CDR3aa: CASSRSRGDEQYF
CDR3nt: TGTGCTAGCAGCCGAAGTAGGGGGGACGAGCAGTACTTC

abundance: .
d_gene: .
v_gene: TRBV14
j_gene: TRBJ2-7
CDR3aa: CASSRGTGDEQYF
CDR3nt: TGTGCCAGCAGCCGAGGAACGGGTGACGAGCAGTACTTC

abundance: .
d_gene: TRBD1
v_gene: TRBV19
j_gene: TRBJ1-5
CDR3aa: CATRDRMHGSNQPQHF
CDR3nt: TGTGCCACCCGGGACAGGATGCACGGTAGCAATCAGCCCCAGCATTTT